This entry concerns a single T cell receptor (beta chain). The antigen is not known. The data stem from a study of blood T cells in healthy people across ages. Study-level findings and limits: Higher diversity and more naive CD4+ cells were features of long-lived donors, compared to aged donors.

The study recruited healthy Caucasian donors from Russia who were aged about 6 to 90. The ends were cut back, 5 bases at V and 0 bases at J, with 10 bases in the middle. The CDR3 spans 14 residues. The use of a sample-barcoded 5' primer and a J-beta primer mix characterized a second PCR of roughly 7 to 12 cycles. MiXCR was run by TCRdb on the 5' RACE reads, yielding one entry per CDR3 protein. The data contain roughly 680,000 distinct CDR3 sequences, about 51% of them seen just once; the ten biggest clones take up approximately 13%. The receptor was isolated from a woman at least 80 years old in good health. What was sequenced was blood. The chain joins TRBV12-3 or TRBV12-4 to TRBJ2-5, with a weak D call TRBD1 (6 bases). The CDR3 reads CASSQQGYQETQYF. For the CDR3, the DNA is TGTGCCAGCAGTCAACAGGGCTACCAAGAGACCCAGTACTTC.